One sample yielded the 27 T cell receptor beta chains listed below, sequenced in a study of blood T cell repertoires in COVID-19. Libraries were prepared by immunoSEQ multiplex PCR; TCRdb keeps only in-frame clonotypes and omits some of them. Found here are approximately 86,000 clones, approximately 80% of them singletons; the top ten hold about 9.4%. Sequencing was performed on peripheral blood. The receptors come from an older woman with acute or convalescent COVID-19.

DNA of the CDR3: TGTGCCAGCAGCTTAGAGGTTAGGAGTGAAAAACTGTTTTTT. Its translation: CASSLEVRSEKLFF. This rearrangement joins TRBV7-9 to TRBJ1-4; D gene unclear. Germline CDR1 and CDR2: SEHNR and FQNEAQ (reference sequence). Trimming cost V 1 base and J 7 bases, with 10 bases left between them. The CDR3 totals 14 residues.

This chain connects TRBV24-1 to TRBJ2-2; unclear D gene. From germline, CDR1 is KGHDR and CDR2 SFDVKD. Trimming took off 3 bases at V and 8 bases at J, with 18 bases between the two ends. The CDR3 is 16 residues long. This CDR3 reads CATSDPSAGFVGELFF. CDR3 in DNA: TGTGCCACCAGTGATCCCAGCGCCGGATTCGTAGGGGAGCTGTTTTTT.

The chain carries TRBV7-2 and TRBJ2-7, with D tentatively TRBD2 (6 bases). Germline V lookup: CDR1 SGHTA, CDR2 FQGNSA. Deletions cut 1 base from V and 6 bases from J, with 13 bases between. The length of the CDR3 is 14 residues. In DNA form, the CDR3 reads TGTGCCAGCAGCTTAGAATTCGGGAGAGGCGAGCAGTACTTC. Its translation is CASSLEFGRGEQYF.

CDR3 in DNA: TGTGCCAGCACCCCCTTTAGCGGGGGGATCTCAGATACGCAGTATTTT. It yields the protein CASTPFSGGISDTQYF. V is TRBV6-6 and J is TRBJ2-3; 10 positions match TRBD2. CDR3 length: 16 amino acids. J was trimmed by 4 bases and V by 7 bases; bases with no gene match: 11. Per germline, CDR1 MNHNY and CDR2 SVGAGI (reference sequence).

This clone was recorded a few times. V and J are TRBV7-2 and TRBJ2-6; TRBD1 agrees at 12 bases. J gave up 4 bases and V 1 base, and 5 bases lay outside the gene matches. This CDR3 contains 18 residues. Germline assignment: CDR1 SGHTA and CDR2 FQGNSA. The CDR3 sequence: CASSLGGTGGAGANVLTF. CDR3 DNA sequence: TGTGCCAGCAGCTTAGGAGGGACAGGGGGCGCGGGGGCCAACGTCCTGACTTTC.

The gene calls are TRBV3-1 (or the pseudogene TRBV3-2) and TRBJ1-2; D possibly corresponds to TRBD1 (6 bases). V shed 2 bases and J shed 2 bases, with 12 bases lying between them. Germline values: CDR1 LGHDT, CDR2 YNNKEL (reference sequence). The CDR3 sequence is 15 residues long. The CDR3 nucleotides read TGTGCCAGCAGCCAAACCTGGACAGCCAACTATGGCTACACCTTC. As protein: CASSQTWTANYGYTF.

The rearrangement uses TRBV6-1 and TRBJ1-2; 7 nucleotides line up with TRBD1. The CDR3 spans 15 residues. Trimming at V came to 2 bases and at J to 4 bases, leaving 7 bases not matched to a gene. CDR1 is MNHNS, CDR2 SASEGT, per germline. CDR3 residues: CASSESSWTGYGYTF. The DNA for the CDR3 is TGTGCCAGCAGTGAAAGTTCCTGGACAGGCTATGGCTACACCTTC.

The chain links TRBV6-5 to TRBJ2-7; D not resolved. Germline V gene lookup returns CDR1 MNHEY and CDR2 SVGAGI. CDR3 length: 13 residues. The V end lost 6 bases, the J end lost 1 base, and 10 bases lay between the germline ends. The CDR3 protein is CASRKPGSYEQYF. The CDR3 nucleotides read TGTGCCAGCAGGAAACCGGGTTCCTACGAGCAGTACTTC.

Comments on this clone: At one end the junction does not follow the germline gene, possibly because of a read error. The V call is TRBV28, the J call TRBJ2-7, with TRBD1 matching over 12 bases. The CDR3 contains 15 residues. Looked up from germline, CDR1 is MDHEN and CDR2 is SYDVKM. CDR3 DNA sequence: TGTGCCAGCAGTTTGTTACCGGGACAGGGGGCATCGAGGGACTTC. Encoded protein: CASSLLPGQGASRDF.

This clone was counted once. The chain uses TRBV28 and TRBJ2-1, with 8 bases identical to TRBD1. CDR1 and CDR2 from the germline V gene are MDHEN and SYDVKM. This CDR3 has 13 residues. Germline trimming cut 6 bases from V and 5 bases from J; bases unmatched to any gene: 3. CDR3 region: CASRSTGDNEQFF. DNA of the CDR3: TGTGCCAGCAGATCGACAGGGGACAATGAGCAGTTCTTC.

This chain connects TRBV5-1 to TRBJ1-1; D remains unclear. Germline assignment: CDR1 SGHRS and CDR2 YFSETQ. The V end was cut by 0 bases, the J end by 7 bases, with 13 bases between. The CDR3 sequence is 14 residues long. The CDR3 loop reads CASSLEFGGGEAFF. The CDR3 DNA sequence: TGCGCCAGCAGCTTGGAATTCGGCGGAGGTGAAGCTTTCTTT.

The count of this clone is one. The chain employs TRBV5-1 and TRBJ1-6; 9 nucleotides match TRBD1. With V trimmed by 4 bases and J by 7 bases, 3 bases remained unmatched. The CDR3 length is 14 residues. Germline CDR1 reads SGHRS; CDR2 reads YFSETQ. The CDR3 DNA reads as TGCGCCAGCAGCGGGGACAGGGCCAATTCACCCCTCCACTTT. It yields the protein CASSGDRANSPLHF.

This clone was seen more than once but under ten times. This chain connects TRBV6-5 to TRBJ2-7; unclear D gene. The CDR3 sequence is 13 residues long. Germline lookup yields CDR1 MNHEY and CDR2 SVGAGI. The ends were cut back, 3 bases at V and 2 bases at J, with 8 bases in the middle. For the CDR3, the DNA is TGTGCCAGCAGTTATGGCAGAACCTACGAGCAGTACTTC. Translation: CASSYGRTYEQYF.

The V gene is TRBV5-4, the J gene TRBJ2-2; 10 bases align to TRBD2. The trim removed 2 bases at V and 3 bases at J, leaving 7 bases unmatched. The CDR3 is 17 amino acids. The germline V gene encodes CDR1 SGHNT and CDR2 YYREEE (reference sequence). The CDR3 bases are TGTGCCAGCAGCTTAGTAGCGGGGGGCGGGGACACCGGGGAGCTGTTTTTT. Translating it yields CASSLVAGGGDTGELFF.

The V and J genes are TRBV11-2 and TRBJ2-1; TRBD2 agrees at 9 bases. CDR1 is SGHAT and CDR2 is FQNNGV in the germline V gene. Trimming at V came to 3 bases and at J to 7 bases, leaving 16 bases not matched to a gene. The CDR3 extends over 18 amino acids. The CDR3 region has the DNA TGTGCCAGCAGCTTGGGGCCATATGCGGGGGGGCCCAAGAATGAGCAGTTCTTC. As protein: CASSLGPYAGGPKNEQFF.

The chain is built from TRBV5-6 and TRBJ2-3; the D is unclear. Trimming left V 0 bases short and J 0 bases short, with 8 bases between. The CDR3 spans 15 residues. Germline V lookup: CDR1 SGHDT, CDR2 YYEEEE. DNA for the CDR3: TGTGCCAGCAGCTTGGTCGGGTCTAGCACAGATACGCAGTATTTT. Translating it yields CASSLVGSSTDTQYF.

V usage is TRBV19 and J usage is TRBJ2-5, with a tentative D call TRBD1 (7 bases). The germline CDR1 and CDR2 sequences are LNHDA and SQIVND (reference sequence). CDR3 length: 14 residues. The germline V and J ends were trimmed by 9 bases and 2 bases, with 16 bases remaining between them. This CDR3 is CASGSAGQQETQYF. CDR3 coding DNA: TGTGCCAGCGGGAGCGCGGGACAGCAAGAGACCCAGTACTTC.

This clone was detected once. The rearrangement links TRBV21-1 to TRBJ2-5; the table's D gene call, TRBD1, was not cross checked with the DNA. TRBV21-1 is flagged as a pseudogene. The CDR3 length is 13 residues. CDR3 in amino acids: CASSKHSQETQYF. DNA of the CDR3: TGTGCCAGCAGCAAACATTCACAAGAGACCCAGTACTTC.

The chain is built from TRBV18 and TRBJ1-4; 7 bases line up with TRBD1. Germline trimming cut 3 bases from V and 4 bases from J; bases unmatched to any gene: 5. The CDR3 length is 15 residues. CDR1 is KGHSH, CDR2 LQKENI, per germline. The CDR3 spells CASSPTGTGNEKLFF. The CDR3 DNA follows: TGTGCCAGCTCACCGACAGGGACGGGTAATGAAAAACTGTTTTTT.

In its sample, this clone is medium-sized. The chain is built from TRBV18 and TRBJ1-4; D not certain. CDR1 KGHSH and CDR2 LQKENI come from the germline V gene. Trimming removed 5 bases at V and 5 bases at J, with 9 bases between. The CDR3 contains 13 residues. DNA of the CDR3: TGTGCCAGCTCATTAACAGAAAATGAAAAACTGTTTTTT. Translating it yields CASSLTENEKLFF.

This sequence joins TRBV7-6 and TRBJ2-3, with 12 bases identical to TRBD1. CDR3 length: 16 residues. The germline V gene encodes CDR1 SGHVS and CDR2 FNYEAQ. Trimming cost V 5 bases and J 1 base; bases outside gene matches: 4. CDR3 nucleotides: TGTGCCAGCAGCCTCGGGACAGGGGGCCGCACAGATACGCAGTATTTT. Encoded protein: CASSLGTGGRTDTQYF.

There are a few counts of this clone. The V gene is TRBV3-1 (or the pseudogene TRBV3-2), the J gene TRBJ1-6; D perhaps matches TRBD1 (6 bases). Trimming removed 1 base from V and 10 bases from J, with 14 bases in between. Germline lookup yields CDR1 LGHDT and CDR2 YNNKEL (reference sequence). The CDR3 runs to 15 residues. The CDR3 is CASSQVKAGASPLHF. In nucleotides, the CDR3 is TGTGCCAGCAGCCAAGTTAAGGCAGGGGCCTCACCCCTCCACTTT.

The chain employs TRBV4-2 and TRBJ2-1; possible D gene TRBD2, 6 bases. The V gene's germline CDR1 is LGHNA and CDR2 YNFKEQ. Trimming shortened V by 0 bases and J by 1 base, and 16 bases separated the two germline ends. The CDR3 contains 18 residues. Written as DNA, the CDR3 is TGTGCCAGCAGCCAAGATTGGGCCCTCGCGGGATCCTACAATGAGCAGTTCTTC. This translates into CASSQDWALAGSYNEQFF.

The J gene is TRBJ1-2, the V gene TRBV6-1, with 7 positions matching TRBD1. Germline assignment: CDR1 MNHNS and CDR2 SASEGT. The V gene end was trimmed by 2 bases and the J gene end by 1 base; junction bases not matched to a gene: 7. CDR3 length: 16 residues. In nucleotides, the CDR3 is TGTGCCAGCAGTGAACGGGACAGTCATCTTAACTATGGCTACACCTTC. Residues: CASSERDSHLNYGYTF.

The gene calls are TRBV6-5 and TRBJ2-3; 7 positions agree with TRBD2. The CDR3 sequence is 13 residues long. The V and J ends lost 8 bases and 14 bases, in that order; junction bases with no gene match: 16. CDR1 and CDR2 (germline): MNHEY, SVGAGI. CDR3 bases: TGTGCCAGCCGACCCCTCAGGGAGGGGCGTCTGTATTTT. It specifies CASRPLREGRLYF.

The chain carries TRBV19 and TRBJ2-3; 7 bases fit TRBD1. The germline V gene has CDR1 LNHDA and CDR2 SQIVND (reference sequence). Trimming took 5 bases from V and 9 from J; bases not matched to a gene: 5. This CDR3 region has 12 residues. Here the CDR3 reads CASSPLQGTQYF. The CDR3 DNA reads as TGTGCCAGTAGTCCCTTACAGGGGACGCAGTATTTT.

The chain has TRBV9 and TRBJ1-2; the D gene is possibly TRBD1 (5 bases). With 0 bases removed from V and 7 bases from J, the gap between germline ends came to 25 bases. This CDR3 spans 18 amino acids. Germline values: CDR1 SGDLS, CDR2 YYNGEE. The CDR3 region has the DNA TGTGCCAGCAGCGTAGGCCGGGGGACGGGAGCATACGGAGGTGGCTACACCTTC. This translates into CASSVGRGTGAYGGGYTF.